This TCR beta chain was captured in a study of T-cell reconstitution after alpha-beta-depleted transplantation in children. Germline CDR1 reads MGHDK; CDR2 reads SYGVNS. V lost 2 bases and J 6 bases, leaving 14 bases between the germline ends. The CDR3 totals 14 residues. A library of TCRbeta sequences, prepared with unique molecular identifiers, was generated. TCRdb itself ran the PCR reads through MiXCR, one entry per CDR3 protein. The repertoire has roughly 500,000 distinct CDR3 sequences, over 25% of them found once; the top ten carry about 2.3%. The genes are TRBV25-1 and TRBJ2-7, with D perhaps assigned TRBD1 or TRBD2 (6 bases each). The source is a human donor who donated a stem cell graft to a child with aplastic anemia. The sample was PBMCs from the stem cell graft donor, taken from the stem cell graft. CDR3 protein: CASSETGAVGEQYF. The DNA for the CDR3 is TGTGCCAGCAGTGAAACGGGGGCGGTAGGCGAGCAGTACTTC.